This T cell receptor (beta chain) was recorded in a study of cytomegalovirus exposure and HLA in healthy donors. A multiplex PCR was run with 60 Vbeta primers and 13 Jbeta primers. The repertoire was sequenced with immunoSEQ multiplex PCR; TCRdb's copy has only in-frame clones and lacks some. The table shows more than 65,000 clones, with 60% to 85% occurring only once. General study points: The presence/absence work took it that sequencing depth was about the same across donors. In a later analysis, a missense DCLRE1C variant was linked to TCR beta V- and J-gene trimming.

To note about this clone: The antigen is unknown.

Germline loops: CDR1 SGHTA, CDR2 FQGTGA. The CDR3 sequence is 14 residues long. The V and J ends lost 1 base and 6 bases respectively, with 9 bases between them. This clonotype was obtained from a man aged 18-30 years in good health and CMV-seropositive. This chain joins TRBV7-3 and TRBJ2-2, with TRBD2 as a possible D gene (5 bases). The sequenced sample was PBMCs. In DNA form, the CDR3 reads TGTGCCAGCAGCTTAAGACTACCCCCCGGGGAGCTGTTTTTT. Translating it yields CASSLRLPPGELFF.